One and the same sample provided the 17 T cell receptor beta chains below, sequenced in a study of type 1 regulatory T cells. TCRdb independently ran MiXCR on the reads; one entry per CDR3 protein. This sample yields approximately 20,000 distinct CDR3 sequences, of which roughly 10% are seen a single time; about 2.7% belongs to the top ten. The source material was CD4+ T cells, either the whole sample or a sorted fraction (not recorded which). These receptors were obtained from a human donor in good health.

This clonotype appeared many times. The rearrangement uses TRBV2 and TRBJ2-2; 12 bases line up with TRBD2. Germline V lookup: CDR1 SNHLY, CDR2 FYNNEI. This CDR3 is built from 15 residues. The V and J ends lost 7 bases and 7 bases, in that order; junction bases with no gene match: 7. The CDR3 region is CASTALTSGSGELFF. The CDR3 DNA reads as TGTGCCAGCACCGCCTTGACTAGCGGGAGCGGGGAGCTGTTTTTT. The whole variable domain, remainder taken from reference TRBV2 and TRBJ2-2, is EPEVTQTPSHQVTQMGQEVILRCVPISNHLYFYWYRQILGQKVEFLVSFYNNEISEKSEIFDDQFSVERPDGSNFTLKIRSTKLEDSAMYFCASTALTSGSGELFFGEGSRLTVL.

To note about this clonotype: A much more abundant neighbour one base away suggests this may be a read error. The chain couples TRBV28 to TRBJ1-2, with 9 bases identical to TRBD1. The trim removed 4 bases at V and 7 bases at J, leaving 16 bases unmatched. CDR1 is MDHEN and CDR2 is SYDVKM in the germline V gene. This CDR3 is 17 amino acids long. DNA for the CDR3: TGTGCCAGCAGTTCGACAGGGGGTATCGTGCGGTACTGTGGCTACACCTTC. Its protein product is CASSSTGGIVRYCGYTF.

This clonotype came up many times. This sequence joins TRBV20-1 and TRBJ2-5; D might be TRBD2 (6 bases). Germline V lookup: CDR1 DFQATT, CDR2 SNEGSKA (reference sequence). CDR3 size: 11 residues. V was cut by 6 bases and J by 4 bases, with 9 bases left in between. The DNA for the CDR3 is TGCAGTGCCGAAGCGGGAGAGACCCAGTACTTC. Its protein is CSAEAGETQYF.

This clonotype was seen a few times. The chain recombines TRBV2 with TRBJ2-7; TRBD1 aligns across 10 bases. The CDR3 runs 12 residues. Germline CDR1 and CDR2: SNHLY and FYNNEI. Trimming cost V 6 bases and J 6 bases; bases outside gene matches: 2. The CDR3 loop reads CASRGDRGEQYF. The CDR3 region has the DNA TGTGCCAGCAGAGGGGACAGGGGCGAGCAGTACTTC.

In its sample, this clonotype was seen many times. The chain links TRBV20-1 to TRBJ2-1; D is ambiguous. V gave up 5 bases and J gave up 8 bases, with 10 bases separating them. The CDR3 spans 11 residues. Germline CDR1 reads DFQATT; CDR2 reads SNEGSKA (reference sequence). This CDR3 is CSALGVDEQFF. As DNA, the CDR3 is TGCAGTGCTCTTGGGGTTGATGAGCAGTTCTTC.

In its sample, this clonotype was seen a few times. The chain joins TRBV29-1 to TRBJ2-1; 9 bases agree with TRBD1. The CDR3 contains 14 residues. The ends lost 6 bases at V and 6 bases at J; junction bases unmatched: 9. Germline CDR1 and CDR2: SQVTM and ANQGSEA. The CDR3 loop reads CSVSRDRAFNEQFF. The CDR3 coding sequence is TGCAGCGTAAGCCGGGACAGGGCCTTCAATGAGCAGTTCTTC.

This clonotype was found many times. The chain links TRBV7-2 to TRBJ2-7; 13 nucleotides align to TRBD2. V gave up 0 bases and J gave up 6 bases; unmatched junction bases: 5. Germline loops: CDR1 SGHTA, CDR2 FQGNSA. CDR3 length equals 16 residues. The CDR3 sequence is CASSLASGLAGAEQYF. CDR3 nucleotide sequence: TGTGCCAGCAGCTTAGCCTCTGGACTAGCGGGAGCCGAGCAGTACTTC.

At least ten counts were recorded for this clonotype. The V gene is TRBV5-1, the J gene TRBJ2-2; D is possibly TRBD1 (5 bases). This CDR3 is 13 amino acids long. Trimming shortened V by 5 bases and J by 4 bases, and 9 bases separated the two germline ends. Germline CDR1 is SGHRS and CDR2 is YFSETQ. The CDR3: CASSWGFTGELFF. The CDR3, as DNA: TGCGCCAGCAGTTGGGGCTTCACCGGGGAGCTGTTTTTT. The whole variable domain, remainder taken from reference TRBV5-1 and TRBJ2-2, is KAGVTQTPRYLIKTRGQQVTLSCSPISGHRSVSWYQQTPGQGLQFLFEYFSETQRNKGNFPGRFSGRQFSNSRSEMNVSTLELGDSALYLCASSWGFTGELFFGEGSRLTVL.

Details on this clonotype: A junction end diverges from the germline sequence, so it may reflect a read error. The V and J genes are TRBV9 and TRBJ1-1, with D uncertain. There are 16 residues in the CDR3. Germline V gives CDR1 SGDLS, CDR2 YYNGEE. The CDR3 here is CASGVVQNMPNTEAFF. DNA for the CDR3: TGTGCCAGCGGCGTAGTCCAGAACATGCCGAACACTGAAGCTTTCTTT.

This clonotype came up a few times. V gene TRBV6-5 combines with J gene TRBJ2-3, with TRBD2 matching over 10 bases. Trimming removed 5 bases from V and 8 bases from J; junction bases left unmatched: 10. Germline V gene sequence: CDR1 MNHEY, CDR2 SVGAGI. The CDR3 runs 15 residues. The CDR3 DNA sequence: TGTGCCAGCAGTAGAGGGACTAGCGAGGGTCCTACGCAGTATTTT. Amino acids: CASSRGTSEGPTQYF.

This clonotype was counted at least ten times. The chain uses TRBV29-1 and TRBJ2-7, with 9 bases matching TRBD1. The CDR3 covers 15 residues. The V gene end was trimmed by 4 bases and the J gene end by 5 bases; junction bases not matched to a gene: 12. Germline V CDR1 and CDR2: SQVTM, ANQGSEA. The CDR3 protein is CSVVPRGQGNHEQYF. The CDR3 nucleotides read TGCAGCGTTGTCCCCCGGGGACAGGGCAACCACGAGCAGTACTTC.

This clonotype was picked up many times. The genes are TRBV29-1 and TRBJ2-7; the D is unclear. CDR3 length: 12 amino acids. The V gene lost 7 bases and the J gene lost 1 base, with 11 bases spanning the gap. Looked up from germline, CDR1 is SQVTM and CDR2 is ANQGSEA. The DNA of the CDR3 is TGCAGCGCATCAGCCCCTTCCTACGAGCAGTACTTC. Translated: CSASAPSYEQYF.

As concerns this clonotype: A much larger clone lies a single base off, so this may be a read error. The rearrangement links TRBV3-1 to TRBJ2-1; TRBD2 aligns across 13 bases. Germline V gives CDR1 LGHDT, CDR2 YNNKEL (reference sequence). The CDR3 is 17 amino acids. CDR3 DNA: TGTGCCAGCAGCCTGACTAGCGGGAGGTCTAGGGCGGATGAGCGGTTCTTC. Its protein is CASSLTSGRSRADERFF.

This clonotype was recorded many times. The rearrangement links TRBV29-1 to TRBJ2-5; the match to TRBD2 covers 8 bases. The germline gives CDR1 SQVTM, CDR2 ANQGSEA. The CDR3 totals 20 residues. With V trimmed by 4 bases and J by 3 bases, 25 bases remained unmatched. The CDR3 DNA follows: TGCAGCGTTGTCCTGGTGGTAGCGGGAATTTGGCGGGGAGTCGAAGAGACCCAGTACTTC. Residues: CSVVLVVAGIWRGVEETQYF. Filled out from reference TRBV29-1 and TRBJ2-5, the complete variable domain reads SAVISQKPSRDICQRGTSLTIQCQVDSQVTMMFWYRQQPGQSLTLIATANQGSEATYESGFVIDKFPISRPNLTFSTLTVSNMSPEDSSIYLCSVVLVVAGIWRGVEETQYFGPGTRLLVL.

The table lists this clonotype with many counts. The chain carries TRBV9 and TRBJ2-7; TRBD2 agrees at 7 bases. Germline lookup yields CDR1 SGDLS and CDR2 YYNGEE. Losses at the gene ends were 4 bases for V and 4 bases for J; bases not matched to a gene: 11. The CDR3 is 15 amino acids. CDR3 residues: CASSPASGKAYEQYF. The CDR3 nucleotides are TGTGCCAGCAGCCCCGCCAGCGGGAAGGCTTACGAGCAGTACTTC.

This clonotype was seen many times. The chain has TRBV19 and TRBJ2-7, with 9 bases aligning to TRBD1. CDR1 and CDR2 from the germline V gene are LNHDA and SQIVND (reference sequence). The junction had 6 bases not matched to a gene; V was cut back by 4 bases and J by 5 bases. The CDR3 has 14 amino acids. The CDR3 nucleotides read TGTGCCAGTAGTAAACAGGGGGCGACGGACGAGCAGTACTTC. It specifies CASSKQGATDEQYF. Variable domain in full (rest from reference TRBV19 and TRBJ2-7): DGGITQSPKYLFRKEGQNVTLSCEQNLNHDAMYWYRQDPGQGLRLIYYSQIVNDFQKGDIAEGYSVSREKKESFPLTVTSAQKNPTAFYLCASSKQGATDEQYFGPGTRLTVT.

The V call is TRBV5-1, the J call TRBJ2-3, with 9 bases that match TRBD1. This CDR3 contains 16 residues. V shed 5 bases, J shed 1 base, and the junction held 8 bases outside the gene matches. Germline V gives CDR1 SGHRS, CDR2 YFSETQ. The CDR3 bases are TGCGCCAGCAGGGACACAGGGGGCCTTGGCACAGATACGCAGTATTTT. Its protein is CASRDTGGLGTDTQYF.